This entry lists 19 T cell receptor beta chains sequenced from one sample in a study of control samples from healthy donors and cancer patients. Repertoires were generated with immunoSEQ multiplex PCR, while TCRdb's copy carries only in-frame clones and drops some. This sample has about 90,000 clones, with 90% to 95% found just once. The sequencing sample was made of blood. The receptors originated from a woman in her 30s in good health.

The V call is TRBV28, the J call TRBJ1-2; D not resolved. V was clipped by 4 bases and J by 4 bases, with 13 bases between them. The CDR3 length is 14 residues. Germline V gene sequence: CDR1 MDHEN, CDR2 SYDVKM. The CDR3 here is CASSSNRALYGYTF. In DNA, the CDR3 is TGTGCCAGCAGTTCAAACCGGGCCCTCTATGGCTACACCTTC.

J is TRBJ2-7 and V is TRBV9, with TRBD2 as a possible D gene (6 bases). Germline assignment: CDR1 SGDLS and CDR2 YYNGEE. The length of the CDR3 is 16 residues. Trimming took off 0 bases at V and 0 bases at J, with 13 bases between the two ends. CDR3 nucleotide sequence: TGTGCCAGCAGCGTAGGGCCCATGGAGGGCTCCTACGAGCAGTACTTC. This sequence encodes CASSVGPMEGSYEQYF. Full variable domain (missing parts from reference TRBV9 and TRBJ2-7): DSGVTQTPKHLITATGQRVTLRCSPRSGDLSVYWYQQSLDQGLQFLIQYYNGEERAKGNILERFSAQQFPDLHSELNLSSLELGDSALYFCASSVGPMEGSYEQYFGPGTRLTVT.

This chain joins TRBV3-1 (or the pseudogene TRBV3-2) and TRBJ1-1; no clear D gene. V gave up 0 bases and J gave up 1 base, with 9 bases separating them. Germline V lookup: CDR1 LGHDT, CDR2 YNNKEL (reference sequence). This CDR3 spans 15 amino acids. The chain's CDR3 is CASSQDRLRNTEAFF. The DNA for the CDR3 is TGTGCCAGCAGCCAAGATCGGTTGAGGAACACTGAAGCTTTCTTT.

The J gene is TRBJ1-3, the V gene TRBV5-1, with 7 nucleotides matching TRBD1. Germline V CDR1 and CDR2: SGHRS, YFSETQ. The ends lost 4 bases at V and 3 bases at J; junction bases unmatched: 7. CDR3 length: 15 amino acids. This CDR3 reads CASSLGTAGGNTIYF. CDR3 nucleotides: TGCGCCAGCAGCCTCGGGACAGCCGGTGGAAACACCATATATTTT.

J is TRBJ1-4 and V is TRBV15; a weak D match, TRBD1 (5 bases). Germline lookup yields CDR1 LNHNV and CDR2 YYDKDF (reference sequence). The CDR3 has 15 amino acids. V was shortened by 7 bases and J by 0 bases, with 12 bases between the two germline ends. The CDR3 is CATTTGGTTNEKLFF. CDR3 bases: TGTGCCACCACAACGGGGGGGACAACTAATGAAAAACTGTTTTTT. Full variable domain (remainder filled in from reference TRBV15 and TRBJ1-4): DAMVIQNPRYQVTQFGKPVTLSCSQTLNHNVMYWYQQKSSQAPKLLFHYYDKDFNNEADTPDNFQSRRPNTSFCFLDIRSPGLGDTAMYLCATTTGGTTNEKLFFGSGTQLSVL.

The chain carries TRBV6-5 and TRBJ2-1; 7 bases are a match to TRBD1. The CDR3 is made up of 15 amino acids. Germline trimming cut 5 bases from V and 4 bases from J; bases unmatched to any gene: 8. CDR1 and CDR2 (germline): MNHEY, SVGAGI. The CDR3: CASSPRETGYNEQFF. The CDR3, as DNA: TGTGCCAGCAGTCCGAGAGAGACAGGGTACAATGAGCAGTTCTTC.

The chain carries TRBV5-4 and TRBJ2-2, with 15 bases fitting TRBD2. The germline CDR1 and CDR2 sequences are SGHNT and YYREEE (reference sequence). J was trimmed by 3 bases and V by 3 bases; bases with no gene match: 3. The CDR3 sequence is 17 residues long. CDR3 coding DNA: TGTGCCAGCAGCTCTAGGACTAGCGGGAGGGACACCGGGGAGCTGTTTTTT. This sequence encodes CASSSRTSGRDTGELFF.

This chain links TRBV9 with TRBJ2-5, with TRBD1 identical over 8 bases. The germline V gene encodes CDR1 SGDLS and CDR2 YYNGEE. CDR3 length: 16 residues. The J segment lost 4 bases and the V segment lost 3 bases, leaving 11 bases of the junction unmatched. This chain's CDR3 is CASSEVSQGAGETQYF. CDR3 DNA: TGTGCCAGCAGCGAGGTTTCCCAGGGGGCGGGAGAGACCCAGTACTTC.

This chain links TRBV10-3 with TRBJ1-3, with 9 bases lining up with TRBD1. The CDR3 has 17 amino acids. The V gene's germline CDR1 is ENHRY and CDR2 SYGVKD. V was pared by 0 bases and J by 4 bases, with 7 bases of the junction left unmatched. The CDR3 nucleotides are TGTGCCATCAGTGAGTCCAGGGACAGGGCGTCCGGAAACACCATATATTTT. Translated, it gives CAISESRDRASGNTIYF.

This chain uses TRBV13 with TRBJ2-5, with D unclear. The CDR3 contains 15 residues. Germline V CDR1 and CDR2: PRHDT, FYEKMQ (reference sequence). V lost 1 base and J lost 1, with 10 bases in between. The CDR3 bases are TGTGCCAGCAGCTTAGCTGGCAGACCCCAAGAGACCCAGTACTTC. Protein product: CASSLAGRPQETQYF.

The J gene is TRBJ1-4, the V gene TRBV6-5; the D is unclear. V was clipped by 6 bases and J by 3 bases, with 5 bases between them. This CDR3 has 12 amino acids. CDR1 is MNHEY, CDR2 SVGAGI, per germline. The CDR3 reads CASRRANEKLFF. The DNA of the CDR3 is TGTGCCAGCAGGCGTGCTAATGAAAAACTGTTTTTT.

This chain connects TRBV5-4 to TRBJ1-3, with D unclear. Germline V gene lookup returns CDR1 SGHNT and CDR2 YYREEE (reference sequence). The CDR3 is 17 amino acids. Between the trimmed V and J ends, which lost 1 base and 1 base, there was a span of 15 bases. The CDR3 loop is CASSLSWTPNSGNTIYF. The DNA of the CDR3 is TGTGCCAGCAGCTTGAGCTGGACTCCCAATTCTGGAAACACCATATATTTT. Full variable domain (rest looked up from reference TRBV5-4 and TRBJ1-3): ETGVTQSPTHLIKTRGQQVTLRCSSQSGHNTVSWYQQALGQGPQFIFQYYREEENGRGNFPPRFSGLQFPNYSSELNVNALELDDSALYLCASSLSWTPNSGNTIYFGEGSWLTVV.

The table lists this clone with a count of one. This chain uses TRBV19 with TRBJ1-2; D might be TRBD1 (5 bases). Trimming stripped 3 bases from V and 3 bases from J, with 20 bases between. The CDR3 runs to 17 residues. Germline assignment: CDR1 LNHDA and CDR2 SQIVND (reference sequence). The CDR3 DNA follows: TGTGCCAGTAGTATTGGGCAGGGTTCTCCCAAATACTATGGCTACACCTTC. It specifies CASSIGQGSPKYYGYTF.

CDR3 in amino acids: CASSRTGASNQPQHF. As DNA, the CDR3 is TGTGCCAGCAGCCGGACAGGAGCTAGCAATCAGCCCCAGCATTTT. The genes are TRBV5-6 and TRBJ1-5, with 7 bases identical to TRBD1. The CDR3 loop spans 15 amino acids. V gave up 4 bases and J gave up 0 bases; unmatched junction bases: 4. Looked up from germline, CDR1 is SGHDT and CDR2 is YYEEEE.

The J gene is TRBJ1-4, the V gene TRBV7-9; 9 nucleotides line up with TRBD1. The CDR3 totals 17 residues. The germline V gene encodes CDR1 SEHNR and CDR2 FQNEAQ (reference sequence). With 3 bases clipped from V and 0 bases from J, the junction kept 5 bases outside the gene matches. CDR3 coding DNA: TGTGCCAGCAGCTTCGACAGGGGGATTACAACTAATGAAAAACTGTTTTTT. Translated, it gives CASSFDRGITTNEKLFF.

V gene TRBV28 combines with J gene TRBJ2-3; 10 nucleotides match TRBD2. V dropped 1 base and J dropped 7; count of bases not matched to a gene: 8. CDR1 is MDHEN and CDR2 is SYDVKM in the germline V gene. The CDR3 runs 16 residues. The DNA of the CDR3 is TGTGCCAGCAGTTTATCCCAGCGGGGGGGCCGAAATACGCAGTATTTT. Amino acids: CASSLSQRGGRNTQYF. The complete variable domain, with remaining parts taken from reference TRBV28 and TRBJ2-3, reads DVKVTQSSRYLVKRTGEKVFLECVQDMDHENMFWYRQDPGLGLRLIYFSYDVKMKEKGDIPEGYSVSREKKERFSLILESASTNQTSMYLCASSLSQRGGRNTQYFGPGTRLTVL.

The V and J genes are TRBV19 and TRBJ1-1; tentative D call: TRBD1 (5 bases). V was pared by 3 bases and J by 6 bases, with 11 bases between. This CDR3 is built from 13 residues. CDR1 and CDR2 from the germline V gene are LNHDA and SQIVND (reference sequence). The CDR3 sequence is CASSMNQGAEAFF. The DNA of the CDR3 is TGTGCCAGTAGTATGAATCAGGGAGCTGAAGCTTTCTTT.

The genes are TRBV5-6 and TRBJ1-2, with D unclear. The CDR3 loop spans 13 amino acids. V was pared by 4 bases and J by 5 bases, with 12 bases between. The germline gives CDR1 SGHDT, CDR2 YYEEEE. The CDR3: CASSQTTLYGYTF. The CDR3, as DNA: TGTGCCAGCAGCCAGACAACGTTGTATGGCTACACCTTC.

The chain has TRBV13 and TRBJ1-2; possibly TRBD1 for D (5 bases). This CDR3 spans 14 amino acids. Trimming stripped 1 base from V and 8 bases from J, with 14 bases between. Looked up from germline, CDR1 is PRHDT and CDR2 is FYEKMQ (reference sequence). Written as DNA, the CDR3 is TGTGCCAGCAGCTTAGCGCGGGTGAGGGGCGGCTACACCTTC. Protein product: CASSLARVRGGYTF.